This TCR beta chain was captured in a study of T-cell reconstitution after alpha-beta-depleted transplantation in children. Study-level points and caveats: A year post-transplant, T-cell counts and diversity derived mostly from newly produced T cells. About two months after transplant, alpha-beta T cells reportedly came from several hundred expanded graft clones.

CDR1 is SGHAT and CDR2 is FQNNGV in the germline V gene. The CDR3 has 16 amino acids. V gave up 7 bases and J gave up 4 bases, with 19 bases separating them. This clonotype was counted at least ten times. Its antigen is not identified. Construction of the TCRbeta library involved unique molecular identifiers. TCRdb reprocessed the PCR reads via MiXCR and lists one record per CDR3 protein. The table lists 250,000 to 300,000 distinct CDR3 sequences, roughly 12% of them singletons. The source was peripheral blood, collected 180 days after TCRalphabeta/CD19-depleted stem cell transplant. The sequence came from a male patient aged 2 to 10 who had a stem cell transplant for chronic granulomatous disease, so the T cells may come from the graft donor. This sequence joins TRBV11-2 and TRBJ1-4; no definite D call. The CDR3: CASTLGLLTGNEKLFF. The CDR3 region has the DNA TGTGCCAGCACGCTTGGCCTCTTGACGGGTAATGAAAAACTGTTTTTT.